This TCR beta chain emerged from a study of CD8+ T cells in alopecia areata. Treatment denoted: oral pan-JAK inhibitor, 5-10 mg twice daily. The CDR3 spans 11 residues. The junction had 7 bases not matched to a gene; V was cut back by 6 bases and J by 14 bases. Per germline, CDR1 MGHDK and CDR2 SYGVNS. RNA, once extracted, was reverse transcribed into cDNA for use as the sequencing template. Clones were sequenced by immunoSEQ multiplex PCR, and TCRdb holds only the in-frame ones, with some missing. The table has some 190,000 clones, more than 60% seen once. The source material was CD4+ T cells sorted from blood, sampled at approximately week 44, from a patient treated with tofacitinib. The receptor was isolated from a human donor with alopecia areata. The chain employs TRBV25-1 and TRBJ1-1, with 9 bases that match TRBD1. The CDR3 loop is CASREGQGNFF. The CDR3 nucleotides read TGTGCCAGCAGGGAGGGACAGGGAAACTTCTTT.